This T cell receptor (beta chain) emerged from a study of STAT5B mutations in CD4+ large granular lymphocyte leukemia. Controls came from buffy coats of healthy blood donors. About this clone: The antigen remains unidentified.

The assay was run at survey level. Data came from immunoSEQ multiplex PCR; TCRdb stores just in-frame clones and leaves some out. The sample has about 25,000 clones, just under 75% seen once. The V end lost 0 bases, the J end lost 0 bases, and 3 bases lay between the germline ends. Germline loops: CDR1 LNHNV, CDR2 YYDKDF (reference sequence). This CDR3 contains 15 residues. The study's findings and limits: Compared with healthy controls (2/35), patient top clones favored TRBV06 (8/27). CD4-sorted patient repertoires seemed more clonal than healthy CD4+ repertoires.

Sequencing input: CD4+ T cells from blood buffy coats. This sequence originates from a human donor in good health. The chain has TRBV15 and TRBJ2-6; D call uncertain. Written as DNA, the CDR3 is TGTGCCACCAGCAGAGAAAGCTCTGGGGCCAACGTCCTGACTTTC. Its protein product is CATSRESSGANVLTF.